A selection of T cell receptor beta chains follows, all from one sample in a study of blood T cell repertoires in COVID-19. The protocol was immunoSEQ multiplex PCR, while the TCRdb copy is restricted to in-frame clones and leaves out a portion. The top ten clones hold nearly 10% of a sample with about 60,000 clones, 70% to 80% of them seen once. Sequenced material: peripheral blood. All receptors come from a human donor in a cohort sampled during active COVID-19. Both conserved end residues are part of each CDR3. The D gene is left open where the match is weak.

v_gene	d_gene	CDR3aa
TRBV30	TRBD1	CACDRVGNTEAFF
TRBV16	TRBD1	CASSQSQGKAQHF
TRBV18	.	CASSPPNRVSGNTIYF
TRBV27	TRBD1	CASSLSRGPLNEKLFF
TRBV5-1	.	CASSSGTNPNEQYF
TRBV6-2/TRBV6-3	.	CASSYMATGELFF
TRBV4-1	TRBD1	CASSQGGRGSSYNEQFF
TRBV3-1/TRBV3-2	TRBD2	CASRTTSGRNRNHEQFF
TRBV27	TRBD2	CASKRASGISYNEQFF
TRBV4-3	TRBD1	CASSLGTGIDTQYF
TRBV18	.	CASSQQGNTEAFF
TRBV4-2	TRBD2	CASSQGMWREGHEQYF